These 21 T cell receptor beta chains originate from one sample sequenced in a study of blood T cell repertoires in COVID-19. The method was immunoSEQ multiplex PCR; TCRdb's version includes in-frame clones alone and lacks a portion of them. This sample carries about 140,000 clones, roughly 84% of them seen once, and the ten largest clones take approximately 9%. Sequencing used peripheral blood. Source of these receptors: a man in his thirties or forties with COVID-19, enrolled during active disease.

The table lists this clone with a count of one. The CDR3 here is CASSPPGTATYEQYF. CDR3 nucleotides: TGTGCCAGCTCACCACCGGGGACAGCTACCTACGAGCAGTACTTC. This rearrangement joins TRBV18 to TRBJ2-7; 7 bases align to TRBD1. Per germline, CDR1 KGHSH and CDR2 LQKENI. With V trimmed by 0 bases and J by 2 bases, 4 bases remained unmatched. This CDR3 has 15 residues.

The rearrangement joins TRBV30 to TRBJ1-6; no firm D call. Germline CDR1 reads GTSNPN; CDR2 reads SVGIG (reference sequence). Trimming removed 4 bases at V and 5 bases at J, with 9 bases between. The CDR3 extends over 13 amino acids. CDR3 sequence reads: CAWTGFDNSPLHF. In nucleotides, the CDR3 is TGTGCCTGGACGGGGTTTGATAATTCACCCCTCCACTTT.

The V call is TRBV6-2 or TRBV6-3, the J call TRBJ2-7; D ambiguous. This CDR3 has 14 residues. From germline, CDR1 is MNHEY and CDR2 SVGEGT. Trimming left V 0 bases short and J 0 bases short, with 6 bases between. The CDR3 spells CASSYSGYSYEQYF. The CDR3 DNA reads TGTGCCAGCAGTTACTCCGGGTACTCCTACGAGCAGTACTTC.

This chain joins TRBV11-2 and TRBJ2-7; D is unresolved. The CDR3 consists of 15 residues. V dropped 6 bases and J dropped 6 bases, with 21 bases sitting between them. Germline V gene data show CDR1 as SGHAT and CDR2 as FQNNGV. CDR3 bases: TGTGCCAGCAGTCCAACGACGGAGACTCTTGGCGAGCAGTACTTC. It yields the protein CASSPTTETLGEQYF.

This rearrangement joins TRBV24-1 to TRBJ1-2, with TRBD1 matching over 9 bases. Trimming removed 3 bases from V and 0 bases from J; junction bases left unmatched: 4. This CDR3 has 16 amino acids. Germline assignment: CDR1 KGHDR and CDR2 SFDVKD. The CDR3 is CATSDPGQGPNYGYTF. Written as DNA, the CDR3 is TGTGCCACCAGTGATCCGGGACAGGGACCTAACTATGGCTACACCTTC.

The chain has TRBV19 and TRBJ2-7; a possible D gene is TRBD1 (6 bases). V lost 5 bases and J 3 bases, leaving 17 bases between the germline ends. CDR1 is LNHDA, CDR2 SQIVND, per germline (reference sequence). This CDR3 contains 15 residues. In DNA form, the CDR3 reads TGTGCCAGTAGTCTTACAGGGTTCCAATACTACGAGCAGTACTTC. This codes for CASSLTGFQYYEQYF.

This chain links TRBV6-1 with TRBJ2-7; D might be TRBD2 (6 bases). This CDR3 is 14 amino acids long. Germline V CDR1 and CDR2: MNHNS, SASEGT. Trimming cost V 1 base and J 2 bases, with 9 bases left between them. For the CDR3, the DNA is TGTGCCAGCAGTGAAGGGGGACTTACCTACGAGCAGTACTTC. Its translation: CASSEGGLTYEQYF.

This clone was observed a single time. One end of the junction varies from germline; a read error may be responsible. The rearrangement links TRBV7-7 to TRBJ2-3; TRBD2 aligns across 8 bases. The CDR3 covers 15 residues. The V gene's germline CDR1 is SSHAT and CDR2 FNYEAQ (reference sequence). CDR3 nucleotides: TGTGCTAGCAGCTTAACGGGAGGGCGTACAGATACGCAGTATTTT. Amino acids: CASSLTGGRTDTQYF.

CDR3 nucleotides: TGTGCCTGGAGTGTCCGAGGGGGAAGGACTGAAGCTTTCTTT. Protein sequence: CAWSVRGGRTEAFF. The V and J genes are TRBV30 and TRBJ1-1; D possibly corresponds to TRBD1 (6 bases). The germline CDR1 and CDR2 sequences are GTSNPN and SVGIG (reference sequence). CDR3 length equals 14 residues. Trimming shortened V by 0 bases and J by 5 bases, and 13 bases separated the two germline ends.

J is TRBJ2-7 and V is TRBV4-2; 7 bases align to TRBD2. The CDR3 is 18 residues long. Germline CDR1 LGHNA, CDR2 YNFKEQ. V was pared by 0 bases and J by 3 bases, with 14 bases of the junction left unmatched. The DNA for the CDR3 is TGTGCCAGCAGCCAAGACCCGGGTTCGAGCGGGACGGACTACGAGCAGTACTTC. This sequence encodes CASSQDPGSSGTDYEQYF.

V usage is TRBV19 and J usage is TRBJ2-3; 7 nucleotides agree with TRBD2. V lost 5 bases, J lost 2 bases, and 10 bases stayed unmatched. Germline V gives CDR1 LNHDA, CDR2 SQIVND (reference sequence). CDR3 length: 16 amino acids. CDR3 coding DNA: TGTGCCAGTAGTCACACTAGCGCGTCGTTCACAGATACGCAGTATTTT. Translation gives CASSHTSASFTDTQYF.

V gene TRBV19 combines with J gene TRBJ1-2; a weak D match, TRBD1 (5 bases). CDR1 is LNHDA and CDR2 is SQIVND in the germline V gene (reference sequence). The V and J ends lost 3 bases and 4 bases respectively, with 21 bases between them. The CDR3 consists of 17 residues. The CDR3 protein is CASSIGPRRGGIYGYTF. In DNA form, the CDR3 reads TGTGCCAGTAGTATTGGGCCCCGGAGGGGCGGTATCTATGGCTACACCTTC.

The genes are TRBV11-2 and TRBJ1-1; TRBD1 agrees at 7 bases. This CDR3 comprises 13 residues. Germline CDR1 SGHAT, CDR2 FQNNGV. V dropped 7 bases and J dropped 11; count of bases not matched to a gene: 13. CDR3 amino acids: CASTQAAGGPAFF. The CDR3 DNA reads TGTGCCAGCACCCAAGCGGCAGGGGGTCCCGCTTTCTTT.

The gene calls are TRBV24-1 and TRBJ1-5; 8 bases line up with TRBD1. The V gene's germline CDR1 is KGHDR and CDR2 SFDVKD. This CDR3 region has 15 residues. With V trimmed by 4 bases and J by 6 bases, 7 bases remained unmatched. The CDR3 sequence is CATSDSDRGGQPQHF. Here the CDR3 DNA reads TGTGCCACCAGTGACTCCGACAGGGGCGGTCAGCCCCAGCATTTT.

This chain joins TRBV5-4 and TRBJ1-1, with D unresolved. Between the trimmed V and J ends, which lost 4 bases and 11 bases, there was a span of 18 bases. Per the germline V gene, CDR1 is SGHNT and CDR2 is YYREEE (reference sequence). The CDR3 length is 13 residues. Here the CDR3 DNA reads TGTGCCAGCAGCCAAATTCAGGAGGCCTCGGCTTTCTTT. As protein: CASSQIQEASAFF.

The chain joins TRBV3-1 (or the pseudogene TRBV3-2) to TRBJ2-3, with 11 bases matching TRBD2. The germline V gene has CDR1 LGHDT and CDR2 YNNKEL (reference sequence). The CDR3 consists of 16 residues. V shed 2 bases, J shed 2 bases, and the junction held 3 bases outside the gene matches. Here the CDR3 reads CASSQNSGRDTDTQYF. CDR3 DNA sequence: TGTGCCAGCAGCCAAAATAGCGGGAGGGACACAGATACGCAGTATTTT.

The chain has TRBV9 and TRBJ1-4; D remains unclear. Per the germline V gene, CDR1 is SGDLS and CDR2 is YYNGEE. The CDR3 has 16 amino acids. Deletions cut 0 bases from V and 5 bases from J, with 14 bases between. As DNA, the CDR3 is TGTGCCAGCAGCGTAGCACCTTCCCGAGGAAATGAAAAACTGTTTTTT. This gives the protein CASSVAPSRGNEKLFF. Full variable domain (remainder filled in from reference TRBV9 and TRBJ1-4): DSGVTQTPKHLITATGQRVTLRCSPRSGDLSVYWYQQSLDQGLQFLIQYYNGEERAKGNILERFSAQQFPDLHSELNLSSLELGDSALYFCASSVAPSRGNEKLFFGSGTQLSVL.

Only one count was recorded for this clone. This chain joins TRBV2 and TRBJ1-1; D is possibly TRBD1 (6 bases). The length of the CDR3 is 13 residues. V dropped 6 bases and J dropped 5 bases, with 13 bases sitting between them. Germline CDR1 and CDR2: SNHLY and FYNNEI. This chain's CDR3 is CASSGGGATEAFF. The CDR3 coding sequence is TGTGCCAGCAGCGGTGGGGGGGCAACTGAAGCTTTCTTT.

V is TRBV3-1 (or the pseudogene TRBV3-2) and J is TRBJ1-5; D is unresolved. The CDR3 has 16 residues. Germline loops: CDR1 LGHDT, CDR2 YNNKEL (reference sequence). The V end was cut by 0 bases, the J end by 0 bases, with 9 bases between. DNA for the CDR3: TGTGCCAGCAGCCAAGATGGCGGCGGTAGCAATCAGCCCCAGCATTTT. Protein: CASSQDGGGSNQPQHF.

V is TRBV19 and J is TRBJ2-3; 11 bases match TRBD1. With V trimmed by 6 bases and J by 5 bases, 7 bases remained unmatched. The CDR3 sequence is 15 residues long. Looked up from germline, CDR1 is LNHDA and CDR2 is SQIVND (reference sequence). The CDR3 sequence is CASSDRDRGLDTQYF. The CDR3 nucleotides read TGTGCCAGTAGCGACCGGGACAGGGGGTTAGATACGCAGTATTTT. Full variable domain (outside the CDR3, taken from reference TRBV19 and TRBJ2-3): DGGITQSPKYLFRKEGQNVTLSCEQNLNHDAMYWYRQDPGQGLRLIYYSQIVNDFQKGDIAEGYSVSREKKESFPLTVTSAQKNPTAFYLCASSDRDRGLDTQYFGPGTRLTVL.

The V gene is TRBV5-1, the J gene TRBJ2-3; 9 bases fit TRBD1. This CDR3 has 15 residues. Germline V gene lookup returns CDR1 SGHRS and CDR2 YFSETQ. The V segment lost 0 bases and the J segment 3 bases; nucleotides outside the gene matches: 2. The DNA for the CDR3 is TGCGCCAGCAGCTTGGAGGGACAGGGTACAGATACGCAGTATTTT. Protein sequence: CASSLEGQGTDTQYF.